The rows below give T cell receptor beta chains drawn from one sample of a study of T cell repertoires in cytomegalovirus infection. TCRdb re-analysed the reads in MiXCR, keeping a single row per CDR3 protein. In the table there are about 150,000 distinct CDR3 sequences, 15% to 20% of which are singletons. Material: CD8+ T cells from PBMCs. Source of these receptors: a human donor in good health (CMV status not recorded). Some clones in this sample may be carry-over from other donors' samples. CDR3s include the opening cysteine and the closing phenylalanine or tryptophan. A D gene is named only where the DNA matches it firmly. Only part of the rows carry a size: once, few, many, or a class if the clone is expanded.

D: NA; J: TRBJ2-3; V: TRBV7-2; size: few; DNA: TGTGCCAGCAGCCCGACCGGACGGATCGAACGAGATACGCAGTATTTT; CDR3: CASSPTGRIERDTQYF
D: NA; J: TRBJ2-5; V: TRBV12-3/TRBV12-4; size: few; DNA: TGTGCCAGCAGTATAGACAGCCAAGAGACCCAGTACTTC; CDR3: CASSIDSQETQYF
D: NA; J: TRBJ2-7; V: TRBV7-2; size: few; DNA: TGTGCCAGCAGCTCCGGGCCTACCTACGAGCAGTACTTC; CDR3: CASSSGPTYEQYF
D: NA; J: TRBJ2-1; V: TRBV15; size: NA; DNA: TGTGCCACCAGCAGAGTAAGCTACAATGAGCAGTTCTTC; CDR3: CATSRVSYNEQFF
D: NA; J: TRBJ2-1; V: TRBV7-9; size: few; DNA: TGTGCCAGCGGGGTTTCCTACAATGAGCAGTTCTTC; CDR3: CASGVSYNEQFF
D: NA; J: TRBJ2-6; V: TRBV7-9; size: NA; DNA: TGTGCCAGCAGCTTTCCTCCGGACGCTGGGGCCAACGTCCTGACTTTC; CDR3: CASSFPPDAGANVLTF
D: NA; J: TRBJ1-1; V: TRBV4-1; size: NA; DNA: TGCGCCAGCAGCCAAGATTTAGGACAGCCAAAACCGAACACTGAAGCTTTCTTT; CDR3: CASSQDLGQPKPNTEAFF
D: NA; J: TRBJ2-1; V: TRBV2; size: NA; DNA: TGTGCCAGCATGGGTAGGCGCTCCTACAATGAGCAGTTCTTC; CDR3: CASMGRRSYNEQFF
D: NA; J: TRBJ1-5; V: TRBV5-1; size: NA; DNA: TGCGCCAGCAGCTTGGAATACCCTAGCAATCAGCCCCAGCATTTT; CDR3: CASSLEYPSNQPQHF
D: NA; J: TRBJ2-7; V: TRBV6-8; size: NA; DNA: TGTGCCAGCAGACCCCCGGGCTGGATAGTCGAGCAGTACTTC; CDR3: CASRPPGWIVEQYF
D: NA; J: TRBJ2-7; V: TRBV14; size: NA; DNA: TGTGCCAGCAGCCAAGACCCAGGGTACGAGCAGTACTTC; CDR3: CASSQDPGYEQYF
D: NA; J: TRBJ2-1; V: TRBV7-9; size: NA; DNA: TGTGCCAGCAGCTTAGGGATGAATGAGCAGTTCTTC; CDR3: CASSLGMNEQFF
D: NA; J: TRBJ2-7; V: TRBV7-6; size: few; DNA: TGTGCCAGCAGCTTATACAGGGAATACGAGCAGTACTTC; CDR3: CASSLYREYEQYF
D: TRBD2; J: TRBJ2-1; V: TRBV7-6; size: many; DNA: TGTGCCAGCAGCTTAACTAGCGGAGCGTACAATGAGCAGTTCTTC; CDR3: CASSLTSGAYNEQFF
D: NA; J: TRBJ1-5; V: TRBV7-9; size: few; DNA: TGTGCCAGCAGCCCCGGGAGGGACCAGCCCCAGCATTTT; CDR3: CASSPGRDQPQHF
D: TRBD2; J: TRBJ2-1; V: TRBV6-2/TRBV6-3; size: few; DNA: TGTGCCAGCAGTTCCCCGACTAGCGGCTACAATGAGCAGTTCTTC; CDR3: CASSSPTSGYNEQFF
D: TRBD2; J: TRBJ2-1; V: TRBV7-2; size: few; DNA: TGTGCCAGCAGCTCGTTTGGACTAGCGGAAAGCTCCTACAATGAGCAGTTCTTC; CDR3: CASSSFGLAESSYNEQFF
D: NA; J: TRBJ2-7; V: TRBV7-8; size: many; DNA: TGTGCCAGCAGCTTACGGGGAGGGGGCGGCGACGAGCAGTACTTC; CDR3: CASSLRGGGGDEQYF
D: NA; J: TRBJ2-1; V: TRBV7-2; size: few; DNA: TGTGCCAGCACCCTACCTCGTGGGGCCTACAATGAGCAGTTCTTC; CDR3: CASTLPRGAYNEQFF
D: TRBD2; J: TRBJ2-7; V: TRBV29-1; size: few; DNA: TGCAGCGTTGAAGATCTAGCGGGGGGAGGGTACGAGCAGTACTTC; CDR3: CSVEDLAGGGYEQYF
D: NA; J: TRBJ1-5; V: TRBV28; size: few; DNA: TGTGCCAGCACCCTAAGTGATCAGGTTTACAATCAGCCCCAGCATTTT; CDR3: CASTLSDQVYNQPQHF
D: TRBD1; J: TRBJ2-1; V: TRBV27; size: NA; DNA: TGTGCCAGCAGTTGGCAGGGAAGGGGGCAGAATGAGCAGTTCTTC; CDR3: CASSWQGRGQNEQFF
D: NA; J: TRBJ1-1; V: TRBV7-9; size: NA; DNA: TGTGCCAGCAGCTTACCGAGCAGCAGGACTGAAGCTTTCTTT; CDR3: CASSLPSSRTEAFF
D: NA; J: TRBJ2-1; V: TRBV18; size: NA; DNA: TGTGCCAGCTCACGCCCTGATTACAATGAGCAGTTCTTC; CDR3: CASSRPDYNEQFF
D: NA; J: TRBJ2-1; V: TRBV12-3/TRBV12-4; size: NA; DNA: TGTGCCAGCAGTTTGTCCTCTACGAGCTCCTACAATGAGCAGTTCTTC; CDR3: CASSLSSTSSYNEQFF
D: TRBD2; J: TRBJ2-1; V: TRBV2; size: few; DNA: TGTGCCAGTATAGGGCCAGGGGGAGGACTAGCGGGGCCAAGCTCCTACAATGAGCAGTTCTTC; CDR3: CASIGPGGGLAGPSSYNEQFF
D: TRBD1; J: TRBJ2-7; V: TRBV27; size: many; DNA: TGTGCCAGCAGAAGTACAGGGGTCGAGCAGTACTTC; CDR3: CASRSTGVEQYF
D: NA; J: TRBJ2-1; V: TRBV30; size: few; DNA: TGTGCCTGGAGCAACCCGGTGAGGAACAATGAGCAGTTCTTC; CDR3: CAWSNPVRNNEQFF
D: NA; J: TRBJ2-1; V: TRBV28; size: few; DNA: TGTGCCAGCAGTCCCGAGATTATGGTCAATGAGCAGTTCTTC; CDR3: CASSPEIMVNEQFF
D: TRBD1; J: TRBJ1-1; V: TRBV7-9; size: NA; DNA: TGTGCCACCGACCCCCCGACAGGGCCTGGGGCTTTCTTT; CDR3: CATDPPTGPGAFF
D: TRBD1; J: TRBJ2-2; V: TRBV7-2; size: many; DNA: TGTGCCAGCAGCTTACTGAAGGGGGCTAGCACCGGGGAGCTGTTTTTT; CDR3: CASSLLKGASTGELFF
D: NA; J: TRBJ1-1; V: TRBV6-2/TRBV6-3; size: NA; DNA: TGTGCCAGCAGTGTACCCGGGGAGGACACTGAAGCTTTCTTT; CDR3: CASSVPGEDTEAFF
D: TRBD1; J: TRBJ2-3; V: TRBV20-1; size: few; DNA: TGCAGTGCGACGGACAGGGTGGCAGATACGCAGTATTTT; CDR3: CSATDRVADTQYF
D: TRBD1; J: TRBJ1-1; V: TRBV6-5; size: NA; DNA: TGTGCCAGCAGTTACTTAGGACAGGGGCTTCACACTGAAGCTTTCTTT; CDR3: CASSYLGQGLHTEAFF
D: NA; J: TRBJ1-6; V: TRBV5-6; size: few; DNA: TGTGCCAGCAGCCGAACTAATTCACCCCTCCACTTT; CDR3: CASSRTNSPLHF
D: NA; J: TRBJ2-2; V: TRBV27; size: NA; DNA: TGTGCCAGCAGTCTTTCACGGTTCGGGGAGCTGTTTTTT; CDR3: CASSLSRFGELFF
D: NA; J: TRBJ2-7; V: TRBV6-2/TRBV6-3; size: NA; DNA: TGTGCCAGCAGTTACAGACTAAGGGACGAGCAGTACTTC; CDR3: CASSYRLRDEQYF
D: NA; J: TRBJ1-2; V: TRBV12-3/TRBV12-4; size: NA; DNA: TGTGCCAGCAGTTTCTCAAGCGAAACTAACTATGGCTACACCTTC; CDR3: CASSFSSETNYGYTF
D: NA; J: TRBJ2-1; V: TRBV6-5; size: NA; DNA: TGTGCCAGCAGTTACAGGGGGGTGACTCACTCGGATGAGCAGTTCTTC; CDR3: CASSYRGVTHSDEQFF
D: TRBD1; J: TRBJ1-5; V: TRBV28; size: few; DNA: TGTGCCAGCAATCCACAGGGGGCAACGAATCAGCCCCAGCATTTT; CDR3: CASNPQGATNQPQHF
D: TRBD2; J: TRBJ2-7; V: TRBV28; size: few; DNA: TGTGCCAGCAGTAACCCCAAGGGACTAGCGGTGAGCTCCTACGAGCAGTACTTC; CDR3: CASSNPKGLAVSSYEQYF